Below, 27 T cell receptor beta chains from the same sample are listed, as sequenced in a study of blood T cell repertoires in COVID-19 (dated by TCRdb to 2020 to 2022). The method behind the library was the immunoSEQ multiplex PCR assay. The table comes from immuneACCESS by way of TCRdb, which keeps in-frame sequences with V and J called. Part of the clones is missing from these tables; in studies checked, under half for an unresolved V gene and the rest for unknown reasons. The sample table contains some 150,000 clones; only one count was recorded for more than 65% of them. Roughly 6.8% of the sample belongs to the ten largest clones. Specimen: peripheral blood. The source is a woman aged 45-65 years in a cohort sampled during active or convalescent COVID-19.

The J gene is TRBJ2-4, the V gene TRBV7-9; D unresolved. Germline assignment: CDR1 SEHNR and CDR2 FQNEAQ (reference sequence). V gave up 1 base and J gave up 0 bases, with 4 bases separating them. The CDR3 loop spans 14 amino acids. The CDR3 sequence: CASSLGGAKNIQYF. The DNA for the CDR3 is TGTGCCAGCAGCTTAGGCGGAGCCAAAAACATTCAGTACTTC.

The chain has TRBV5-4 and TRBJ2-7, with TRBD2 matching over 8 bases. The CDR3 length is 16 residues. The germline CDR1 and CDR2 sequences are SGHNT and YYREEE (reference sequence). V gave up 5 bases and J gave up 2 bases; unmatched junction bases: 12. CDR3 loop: CASSYLFGGAAYEQYF. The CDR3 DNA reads TGTGCCAGCAGTTACCTCTTCGGGGGGGCAGCCTACGAGCAGTACTTC.

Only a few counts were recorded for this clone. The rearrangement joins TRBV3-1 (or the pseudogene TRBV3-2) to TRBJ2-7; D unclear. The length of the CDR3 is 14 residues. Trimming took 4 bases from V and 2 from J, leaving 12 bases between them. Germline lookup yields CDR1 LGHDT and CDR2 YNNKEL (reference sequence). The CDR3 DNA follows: TGTGCCAGCAGCCGGTCCCCAGGAACCTACGAGCAGTACTTC. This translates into CASSRSPGTYEQYF.

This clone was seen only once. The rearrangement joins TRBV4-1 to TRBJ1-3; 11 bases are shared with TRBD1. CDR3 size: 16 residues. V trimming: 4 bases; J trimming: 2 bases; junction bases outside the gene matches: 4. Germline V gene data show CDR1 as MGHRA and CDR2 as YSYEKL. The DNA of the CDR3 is TGCGCCAGCAGCCGTGGACAGGGGGCCCCTGGAAACACCATATATTTT. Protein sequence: CASSRGQGAPGNTIYF.

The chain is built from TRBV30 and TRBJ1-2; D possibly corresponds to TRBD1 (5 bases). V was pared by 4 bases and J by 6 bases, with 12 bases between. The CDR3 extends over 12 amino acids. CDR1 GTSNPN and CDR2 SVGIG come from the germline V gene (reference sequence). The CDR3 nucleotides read TGTGCCTGGAACCGACAGTATGATGGCTACACCTTC. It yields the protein CAWNRQYDGYTF.

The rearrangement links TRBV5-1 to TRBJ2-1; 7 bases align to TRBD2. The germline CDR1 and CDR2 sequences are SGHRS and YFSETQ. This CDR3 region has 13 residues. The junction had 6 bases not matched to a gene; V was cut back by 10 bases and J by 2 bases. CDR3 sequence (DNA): TGCGCCTCCTCGGGACTAACCTACAATGAGCAGTTCTTC. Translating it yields CASSGLTYNEQFF.

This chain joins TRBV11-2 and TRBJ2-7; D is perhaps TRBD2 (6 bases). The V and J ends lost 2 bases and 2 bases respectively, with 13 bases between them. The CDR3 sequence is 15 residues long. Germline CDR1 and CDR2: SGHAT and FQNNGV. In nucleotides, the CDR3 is TGTGCCAGCAGCTTAAACCCGGAGGGGACCTACGAGCAGTACTTC. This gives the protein CASSLNPEGTYEQYF. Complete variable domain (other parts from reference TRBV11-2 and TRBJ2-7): EAGVAQSPRYKIIEKRQSVAFWCNPISGHATLYWYQQILGQGPKLLIQFQNNGVVDDSQLPKDRFSAERLKGVDSTLKIQPAKLEDSAVYLCASSLNPEGTYEQYFGPGTRLTVT.

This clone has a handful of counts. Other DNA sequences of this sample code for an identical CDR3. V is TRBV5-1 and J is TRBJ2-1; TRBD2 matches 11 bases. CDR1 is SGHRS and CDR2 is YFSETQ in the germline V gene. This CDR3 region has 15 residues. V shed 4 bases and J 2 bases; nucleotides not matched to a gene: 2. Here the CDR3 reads CASSPSGGTYNEQFF. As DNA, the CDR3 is TGCGCCAGCAGCCCTAGCGGGGGGACCTACAATGAGCAGTTCTTC.

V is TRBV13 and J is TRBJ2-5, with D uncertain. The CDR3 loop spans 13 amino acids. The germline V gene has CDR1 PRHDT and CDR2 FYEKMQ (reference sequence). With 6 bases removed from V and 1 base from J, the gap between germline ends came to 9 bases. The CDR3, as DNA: TGTGCCAGCAGTCCCTCGTCCCAAGAGACCCAGTACTTC. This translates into CASSPSSQETQYF.

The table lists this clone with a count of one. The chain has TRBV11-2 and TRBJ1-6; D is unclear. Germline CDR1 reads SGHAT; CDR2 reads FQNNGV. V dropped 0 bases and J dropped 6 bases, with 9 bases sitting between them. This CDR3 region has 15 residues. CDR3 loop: CASSLEPSPNSPLHF. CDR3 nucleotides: TGTGCCAGCAGCTTAGAACCGAGTCCTAATTCACCCCTCCACTTT.

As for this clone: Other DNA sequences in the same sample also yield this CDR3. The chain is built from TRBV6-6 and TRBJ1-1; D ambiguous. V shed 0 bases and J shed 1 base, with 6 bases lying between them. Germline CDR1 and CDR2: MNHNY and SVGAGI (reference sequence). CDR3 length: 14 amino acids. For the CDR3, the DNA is TGTGCCAGCAGTTACTCGTACAGGAACACTGAAGCTTTCTTT. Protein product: CASSYSYRNTEAFF.

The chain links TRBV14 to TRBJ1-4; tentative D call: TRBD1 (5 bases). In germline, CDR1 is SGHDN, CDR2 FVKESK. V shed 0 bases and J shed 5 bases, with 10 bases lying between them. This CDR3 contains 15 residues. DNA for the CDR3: TGTGCCAGCAGCCAAGATCTGGGGCCAAATGAAAAACTGTTTTTT. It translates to CASSQDLGPNEKLFF.

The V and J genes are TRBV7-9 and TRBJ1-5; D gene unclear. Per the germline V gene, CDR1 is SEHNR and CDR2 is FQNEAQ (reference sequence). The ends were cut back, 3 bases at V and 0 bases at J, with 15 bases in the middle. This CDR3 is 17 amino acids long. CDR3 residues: CASSFSPGVFSNQPQHF. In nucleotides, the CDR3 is TGTGCCAGCAGCTTTAGCCCCGGAGTGTTTAGCAATCAGCCCCAGCATTTT. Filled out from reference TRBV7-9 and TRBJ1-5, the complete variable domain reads DTGVSQNPRHKITKRGQNVTFRCDPISEHNRLYWYRQTLGQGPEFLTYFQNEAQLEKSRLLSDRFSAERPKGSFSTLEIQRTEQGDSAMYLCASSFSPGVFSNQPQHFGDGTRLSIL.

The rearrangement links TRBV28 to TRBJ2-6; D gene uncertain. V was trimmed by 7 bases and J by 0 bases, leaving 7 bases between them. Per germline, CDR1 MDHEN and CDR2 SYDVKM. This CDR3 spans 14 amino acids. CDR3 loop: CASTRSSGANVLTF. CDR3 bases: TGTGCCAGCACCCGTTCCTCTGGGGCCAACGTCCTGACTTTC.

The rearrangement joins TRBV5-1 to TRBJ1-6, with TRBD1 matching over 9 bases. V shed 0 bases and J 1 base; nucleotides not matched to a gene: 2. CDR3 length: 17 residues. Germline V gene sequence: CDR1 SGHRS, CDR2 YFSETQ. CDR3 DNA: TGCGCCAGCAGCTTGGGACAGGGGGGATCCTATAATTCACCCCTCCACTTT. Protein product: CASSLGQGGSYNSPLHF.

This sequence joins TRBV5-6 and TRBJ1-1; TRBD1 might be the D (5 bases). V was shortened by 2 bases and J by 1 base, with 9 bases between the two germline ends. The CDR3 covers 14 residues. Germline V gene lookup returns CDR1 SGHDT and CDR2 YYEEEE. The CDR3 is CASSFTTGNTEAFF. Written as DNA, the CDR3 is TGTGCCAGCAGCTTCACTACAGGGAACACTGAAGCTTTCTTT.

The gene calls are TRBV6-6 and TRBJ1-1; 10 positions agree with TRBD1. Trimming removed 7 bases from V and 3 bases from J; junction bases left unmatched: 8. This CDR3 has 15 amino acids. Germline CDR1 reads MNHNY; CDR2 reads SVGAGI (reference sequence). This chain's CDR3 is CASNRQGAGDTEAFF. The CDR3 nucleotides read TGTGCCAGCAACAGACAGGGGGCTGGGGACACTGAAGCTTTCTTT.

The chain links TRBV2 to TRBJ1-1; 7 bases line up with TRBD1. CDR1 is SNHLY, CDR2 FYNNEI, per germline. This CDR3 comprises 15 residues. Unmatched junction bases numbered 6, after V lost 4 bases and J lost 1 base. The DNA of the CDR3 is TGTGCCAGCAGTGCCCACAGGGGCTCGAACACTGAAGCTTTCTTT. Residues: CASSAHRGSNTEAFF. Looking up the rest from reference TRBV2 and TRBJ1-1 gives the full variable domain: EPEVTQTPSHQVTQMGQEVILRCVPISNHLYFYWYRQILGQKVEFLVSFYNNEISEKSEIFDDQFSVERPDGSNFTLKIRSTKLEDSAMYFCASSAHRGSNTEAFFGQGTRLTVV.

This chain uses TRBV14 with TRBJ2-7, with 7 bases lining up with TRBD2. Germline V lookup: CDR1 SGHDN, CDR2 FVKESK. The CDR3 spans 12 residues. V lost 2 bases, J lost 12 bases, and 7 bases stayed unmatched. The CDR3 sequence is CASSQTTSRTYF. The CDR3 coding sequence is TGTGCCAGCAGCCAAACGACTAGCAGGACGTACTTC.

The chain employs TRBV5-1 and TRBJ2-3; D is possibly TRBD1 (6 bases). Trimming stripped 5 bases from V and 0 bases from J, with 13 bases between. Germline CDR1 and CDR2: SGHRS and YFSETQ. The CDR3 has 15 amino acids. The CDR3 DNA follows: TGCGCCAGCAGAAGTGGACAGCCTAGCACAGATACGCAGTATTTT. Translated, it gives CASRSGQPSTDTQYF.

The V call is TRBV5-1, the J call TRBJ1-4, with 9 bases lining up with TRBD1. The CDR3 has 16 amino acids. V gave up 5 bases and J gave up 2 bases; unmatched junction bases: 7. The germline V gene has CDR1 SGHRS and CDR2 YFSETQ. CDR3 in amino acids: CASRTTGGPTNEKLFF. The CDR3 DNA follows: TGCGCCAGCAGGACGACAGGGGGTCCCACTAATGAAAAACTGTTTTTT. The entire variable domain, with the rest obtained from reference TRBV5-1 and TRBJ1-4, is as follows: KAGVTQTPRYLIKTRGQQVTLSCSPISGHRSVSWYQQTPGQGLQFLFEYFSETQRNKGNFPGRFSGRQFSNSRSEMNVSTLELGDSALYLCASRTTGGPTNEKLFFGSGTQLSVL.

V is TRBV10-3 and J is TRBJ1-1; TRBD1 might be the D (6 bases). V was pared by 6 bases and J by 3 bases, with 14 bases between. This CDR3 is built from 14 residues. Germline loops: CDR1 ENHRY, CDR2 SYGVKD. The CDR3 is CAISPGTPYTEAFF. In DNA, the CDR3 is TGTGCCATCAGCCCCGGGACACCGTACACTGAAGCTTTCTTT.

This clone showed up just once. CDR3 sequence reads: CASSLTGSPLYNSPLHF. CDR3 nucleotides: TGCGCCAGCAGCCTGACAGGGTCTCCCCTTTATAATTCACCCCTCCACTTT. The chain employs TRBV5-1 and TRBJ1-6; 7 nucleotides agree with TRBD1. Trimming at V came to 4 bases and at J to 4 bases, leaving 11 bases not matched to a gene. CDR1 SGHRS and CDR2 YFSETQ come from the germline V gene. This CDR3 is 17 amino acids long.

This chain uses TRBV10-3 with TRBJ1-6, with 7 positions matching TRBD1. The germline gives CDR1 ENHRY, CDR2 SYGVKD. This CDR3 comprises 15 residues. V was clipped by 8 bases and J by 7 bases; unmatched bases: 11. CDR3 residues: CAISPRQGDNSPLHF. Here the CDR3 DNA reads TGTGCCATCTCCCCCCGGCAGGGGGACAATTCACCCCTCCACTTT.

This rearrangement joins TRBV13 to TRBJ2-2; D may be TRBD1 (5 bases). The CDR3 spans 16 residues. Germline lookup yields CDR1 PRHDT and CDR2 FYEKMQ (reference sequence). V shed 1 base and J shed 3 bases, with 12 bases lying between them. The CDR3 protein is CASSLVAGWDTGELFF. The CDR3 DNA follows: TGTGCCAGCAGCTTAGTCGCAGGGTGGGACACCGGGGAGCTGTTTTTT.

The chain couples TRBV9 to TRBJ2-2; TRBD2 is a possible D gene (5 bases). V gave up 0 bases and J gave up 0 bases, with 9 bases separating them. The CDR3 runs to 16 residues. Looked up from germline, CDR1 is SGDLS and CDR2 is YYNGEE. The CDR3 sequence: CASSVAGGPNTGELFF. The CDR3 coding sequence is TGTGCCAGCAGCGTAGCTGGCGGGCCGAACACCGGGGAGCTGTTTTTT.

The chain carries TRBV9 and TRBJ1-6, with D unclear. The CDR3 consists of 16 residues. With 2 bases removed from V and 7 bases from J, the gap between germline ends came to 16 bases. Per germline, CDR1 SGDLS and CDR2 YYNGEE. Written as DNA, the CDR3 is TGTGCCAGCAGCGTTTCTCGATGGACTGGAAATTCACCCCTCCACTTT. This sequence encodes CASSVSRWTGNSPLHF.